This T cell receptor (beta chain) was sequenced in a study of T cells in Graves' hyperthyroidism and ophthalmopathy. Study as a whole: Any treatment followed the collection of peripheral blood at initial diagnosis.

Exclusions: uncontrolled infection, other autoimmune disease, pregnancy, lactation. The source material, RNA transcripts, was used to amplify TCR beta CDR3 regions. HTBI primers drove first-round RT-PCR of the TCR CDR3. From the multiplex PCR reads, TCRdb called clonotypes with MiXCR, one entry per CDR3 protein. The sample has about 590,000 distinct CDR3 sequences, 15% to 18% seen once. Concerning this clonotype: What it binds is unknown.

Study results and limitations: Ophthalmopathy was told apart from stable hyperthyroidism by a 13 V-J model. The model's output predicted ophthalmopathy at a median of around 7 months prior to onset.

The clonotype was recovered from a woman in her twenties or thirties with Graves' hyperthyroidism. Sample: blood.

CDR3 nucleotides: TGCGCCAGCAGCTTGGCCGGTTCATGGGACAGTAGCTCCTACAATGAGCAGTTCTTC. Its translation: CASSLAGSWDSSSYNEQFF. The chain employs TRBV5-1 and TRBJ2-1, with TRBD1 matching 7 bases. Germline-derived CDR1 and CDR2 are SGHRS and YFSETQ. The CDR3 has 19 residues. Trimming took 0 bases from V and 0 from J; bases not matched to a gene: 12. The whole variable domain, filled in from reference TRBV5-1 and TRBJ2-1, reads KAGVTQTPRYLIKTRGQQVTLSCSPISGHRSVSWYQQTPGQGLQFLFEYFSETQRNKGNFPGRFSGRQFSNSRSEMNVSTLELGDSALYLCASSLAGSWDSSSYNEQFFGPGTRLTVL.